This TCR beta chain was documented in a study of cytomegalovirus exposure and HLA in healthy donors. Primers included in the PCR were 60 Vbeta and 13 Jbeta primers. The assay was immunoSEQ multiplex PCR, and TCRdb's table has in-frame clones only and misses some. Of about 150,000 clones in the sample, 65% to 85% were seen once. The germline gives CDR1 SGHAT, CDR2 FQNNGV. This CDR3 comprises 17 residues. V dropped 5 bases and J dropped 2; count of bases not matched to a gene: 8. The chain combines TRBV11-2 with TRBJ2-3, with 12 bases aligning to TRBD2. Specimen: PBMCs. This sequence originates from a woman aged 40-49 years in good health and CMV-seropositive. CDR3 nucleotides: TGTGCCAGCAGCCCTGGACTAGCGGGACATTCCACAGATACGCAGTATTTT. As protein: CASSPGLAGHSTDTQYF.